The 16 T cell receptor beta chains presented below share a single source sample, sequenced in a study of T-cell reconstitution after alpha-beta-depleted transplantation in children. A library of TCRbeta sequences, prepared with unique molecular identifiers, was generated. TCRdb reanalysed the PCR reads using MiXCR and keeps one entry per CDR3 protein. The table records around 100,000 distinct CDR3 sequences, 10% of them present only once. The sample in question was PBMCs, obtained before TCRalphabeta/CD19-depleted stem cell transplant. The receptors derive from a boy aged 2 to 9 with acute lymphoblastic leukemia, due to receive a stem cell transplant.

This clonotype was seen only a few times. The CDR3 sequence: CASSLGPAGEQYF. DNA for the CDR3: TGTGCCAGCAGTTTAGGTCCGGCGGGCGAGCAGTACTTC. The chain couples TRBV28 to TRBJ2-7; TRBD2 is a possible D gene (5 bases). V dropped 2 bases and J dropped 6 bases, with 11 bases sitting between them. Germline V gives CDR1 MDHEN, CDR2 SYDVKM. CDR3 size: 13 residues. The full variable domain, with the rest looked up from reference TRBV28 and TRBJ2-7, is DVKVTQSSRYLVKRTGEKVFLECVQDMDHENMFWYRQDPGLGLRLIYFSYDVKMKEKGDIPEGYSVSREKKERFSLILESASTNQTSMYLCASSLGPAGEQYFGPGTRLTVT.

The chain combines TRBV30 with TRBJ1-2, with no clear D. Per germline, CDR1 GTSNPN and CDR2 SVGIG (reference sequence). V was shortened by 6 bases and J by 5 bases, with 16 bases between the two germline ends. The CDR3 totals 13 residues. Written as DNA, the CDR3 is TGTGCCTGCCGACCGGAGTGGACGTATGGCTACACCTTC. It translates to CACRPEWTYGYTF. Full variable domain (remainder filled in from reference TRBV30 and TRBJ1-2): SQTIHQWPATLVQPVGSPLSLECTVEGTSNPNLYWYRQAAGRGLQLLFYSVGIGQISSEVPQNLSASRPQDRQFILSSKKLLLSDSGFYLCACRPEWTYGYTFGSGTRLTVV.

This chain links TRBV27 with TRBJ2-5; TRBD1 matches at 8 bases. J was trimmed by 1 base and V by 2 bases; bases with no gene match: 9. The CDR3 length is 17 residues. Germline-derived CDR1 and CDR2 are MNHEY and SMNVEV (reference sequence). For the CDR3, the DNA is TGTGCCAGCAGTTTAGGGACAGGCGCTCACCGCCAAGAGACCCAGTACTTC. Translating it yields CASSLGTGAHRQETQYF.

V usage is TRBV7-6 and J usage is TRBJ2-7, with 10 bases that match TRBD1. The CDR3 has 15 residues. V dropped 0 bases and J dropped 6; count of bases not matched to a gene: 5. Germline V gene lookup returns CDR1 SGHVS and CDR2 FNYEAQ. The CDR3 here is CASSLAGTGAVEQYF. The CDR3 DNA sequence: TGTGCCAGCAGCTTAGCCGGGACAGGGGCCGTCGAGCAGTACTTC.

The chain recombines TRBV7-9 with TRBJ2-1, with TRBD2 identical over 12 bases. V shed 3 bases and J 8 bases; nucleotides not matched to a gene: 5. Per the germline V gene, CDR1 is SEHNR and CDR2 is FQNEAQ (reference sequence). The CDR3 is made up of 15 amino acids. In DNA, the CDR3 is TGTGCCAGCAGCTTCCGACTAGCGGGAGATGATGAGCAGTTCTTC. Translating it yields CASSFRLAGDDEQFF.

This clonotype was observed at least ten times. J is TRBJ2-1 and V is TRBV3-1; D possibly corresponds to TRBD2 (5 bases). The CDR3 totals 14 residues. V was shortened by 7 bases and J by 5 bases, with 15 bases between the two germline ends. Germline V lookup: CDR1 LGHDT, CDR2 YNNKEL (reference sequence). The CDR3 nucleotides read TGTGCCAGCACACCCCGGAGGAGCGACAATGAGCAGTTCTTC. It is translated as CASTPRRSDNEQFF.

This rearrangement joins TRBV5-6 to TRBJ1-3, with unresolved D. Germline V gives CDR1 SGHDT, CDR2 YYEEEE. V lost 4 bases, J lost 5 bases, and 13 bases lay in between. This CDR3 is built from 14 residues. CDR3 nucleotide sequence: TGTGCCAGCAGCCGAGCAGGCTATAGAAACACCATATATTTT. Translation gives CASSRAGYRNTIYF.

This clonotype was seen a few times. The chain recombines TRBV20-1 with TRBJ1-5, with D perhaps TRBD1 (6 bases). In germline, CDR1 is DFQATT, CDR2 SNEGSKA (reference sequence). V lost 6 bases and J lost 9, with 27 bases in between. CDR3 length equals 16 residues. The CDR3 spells CSASRTATVLIAPQHF. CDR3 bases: TGCAGTGCCTCCCGGACAGCCACGGTCCTAATCGCGCCCCAGCATTTT.

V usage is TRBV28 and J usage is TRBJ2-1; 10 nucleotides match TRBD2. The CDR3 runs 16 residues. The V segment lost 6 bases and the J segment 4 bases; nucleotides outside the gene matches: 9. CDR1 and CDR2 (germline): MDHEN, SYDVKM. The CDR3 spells CASSRGLAASYNEQFF. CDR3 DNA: TGTGCCAGCAGCCGCGGACTAGCGGCGTCATACAATGAGCAGTTCTTC.

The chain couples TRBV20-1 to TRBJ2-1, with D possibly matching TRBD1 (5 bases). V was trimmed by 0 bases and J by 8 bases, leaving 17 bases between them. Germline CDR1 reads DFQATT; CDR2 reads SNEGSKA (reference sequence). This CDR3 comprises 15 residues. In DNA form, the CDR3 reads TGCAGTGCTAGAGATAGGCAGGGTTACGGCGATGAGCAGTTCTTC. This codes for CSARDRQGYGDEQFF.

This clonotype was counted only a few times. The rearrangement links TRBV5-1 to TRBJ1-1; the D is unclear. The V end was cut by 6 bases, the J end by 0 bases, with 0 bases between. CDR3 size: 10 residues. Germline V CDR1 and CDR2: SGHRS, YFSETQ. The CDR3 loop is CASMNTEAFF. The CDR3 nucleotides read TGCGCCAGCATGAACACTGAAGCTTTCTTT. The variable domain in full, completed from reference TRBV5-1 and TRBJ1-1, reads KAGVTQTPRYLIKTRGQQVTLSCSPISGHRSVSWYQQTPGQGLQFLFEYFSETQRNKGNFPGRFSGRQFSNSRSEMNVSTLELGDSALYLCASMNTEAFFGQGTRLTVV.

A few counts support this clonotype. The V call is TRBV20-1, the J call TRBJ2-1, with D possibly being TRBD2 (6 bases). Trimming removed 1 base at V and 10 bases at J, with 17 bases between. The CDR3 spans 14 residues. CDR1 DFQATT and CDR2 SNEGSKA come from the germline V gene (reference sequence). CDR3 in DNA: TGCAGTGCTAGAGTGGGCGGGACTTACAGGGAGCAGTTCTTC. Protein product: CSARVGGTYREQFF.

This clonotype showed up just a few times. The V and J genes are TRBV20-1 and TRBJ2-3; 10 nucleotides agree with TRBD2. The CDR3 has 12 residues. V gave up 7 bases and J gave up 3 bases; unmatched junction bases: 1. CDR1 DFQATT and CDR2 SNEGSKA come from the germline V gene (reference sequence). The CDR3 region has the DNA TGCAGTGTACTAGCGGGAACAGATACGCAGTATTTT. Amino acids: CSVLAGTDTQYF.

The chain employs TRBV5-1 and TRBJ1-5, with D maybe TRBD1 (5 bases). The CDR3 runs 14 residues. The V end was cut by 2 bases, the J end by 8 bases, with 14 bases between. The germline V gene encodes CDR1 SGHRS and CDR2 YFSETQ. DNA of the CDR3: TGCGCCAGCAGCTTCCTAGGCCCGGGGGAGCCCCAGCATTTT. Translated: CASSFLGPGEPQHF.

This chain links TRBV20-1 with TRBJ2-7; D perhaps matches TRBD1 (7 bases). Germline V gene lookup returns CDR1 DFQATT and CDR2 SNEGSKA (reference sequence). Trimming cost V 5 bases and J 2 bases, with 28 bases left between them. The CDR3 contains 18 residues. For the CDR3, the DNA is TGCAGTGCTCACCCAGGGATGCGCAGGGGGGCGATTCCCTACGAGCAGTACTTC. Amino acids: CSAHPGMRRGAIPYEQYF.

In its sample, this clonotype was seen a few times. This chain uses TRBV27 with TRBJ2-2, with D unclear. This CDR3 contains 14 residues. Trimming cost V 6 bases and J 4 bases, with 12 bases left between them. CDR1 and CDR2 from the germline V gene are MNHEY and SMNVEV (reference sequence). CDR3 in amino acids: CASSPRRRTGELFF. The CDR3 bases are TGTGCCAGCAGCCCCCGGAGACGCACCGGGGAGCTGTTTTTT.